This paragraph covers one T cell receptor (beta chain) sequence. Its antigen is unknown. This entry comes from a study of T cell responses to AZD1222 COVID-19 vaccine. Study observations and caveats: Donors, mostly white British, included more females; clonal diversity was possibly underestimated. The span of vaccine-associated CD4 TCRs extended across spike, with dominance at 160-218 and 743-854. Repertoire sampling occurred only after the peak T cell response.

Sequenced by immunoSEQ multiplex PCR; TCRdb stores in-frame clones only, minus some. The table includes about 110,000 clones, 94% detected once. J was trimmed by 1 base and V by 0 bases; bases with no gene match: 11. The CDR3 is 18 amino acids. Germline V gene sequence: CDR1 SGDLS, CDR2 YYNGEE. This sequence originates from an adult who received the AZD1222 COVID-19 vaccine. This sample comprised peripheral blood, obtained 28 days after the second AZD1222 dose. The chain couples TRBV9 to TRBJ2-7, with 9 nucleotides matching TRBD1. CDR3 nucleotide sequence: TGTGCCAGCAGCGTAGCCCCTACTCCGGGACAGGGATCCTACGAGCAGTACTTC. Its translation: CASSVAPTPGQGSYEQYF.